The source of this T cell receptor (beta chain) is a study of monozygotic twins with inflammatory bowel disease. Broader study findings: Support was absent for any single strong signal or clonotype linked to IBD.

Input per TCR library consisted of around 4,000 ng of total RNA. Template switching was used to attach UMIs, which incorporated a 6-nucleotide sample barcode. Reprocessing the 5' RACE reads, TCRdb reports a single entry for every CDR3 protein and omits DNA. With roughly 200,000 distinct CDR3 sequences in the sample, the ten largest clones hold around 1.5%. Concerning this clonotype: Its antigen is currently unknown.

CDR3 size: 13 residues. The germline V gene has CDR1 MNHEY and CDR2 SMNVEV (reference sequence). The sequence derives from a human donor with ulcerative colitis or Crohn's disease, or a healthy co-twin of an affected twin (not recorded which). This chain joins TRBV27 and TRBJ2-7. The sequencing input was blood. CDR3 sequence reads: CASSLGKTYEQYF.